This TCR beta chain is from a study of PD-1 blockade in classical Hodgkin lymphoma. The V gene's germline CDR1 is SNHLY and CDR2 FYNNEI. Trimming shortened V by 5 bases and J by 8 bases, and 15 bases separated the two germline ends. CDR3 length equals 13 residues. This sample's time point: newly diagnosed, previously untreated cHL patient sample. Only in-frame clones appear in the TCRdb table, and some are missing; sequencing was by immunoSEQ multiplex PCR. The table includes over 60,000 clones, over 90% detected once. This chain links TRBV2 with TRBJ1-2, with D perhaps TRBD1 (5 bases). The sample comprised peripheral blood mononuclear cells (PBMCs). This receptor was identified in a human donor with classical Hodgkin lymphoma. The CDR3 spells CASSSEGRRGYTF. CDR3 coding DNA: TGTGCCAGCAGTTCAGAGGGGCGTAGGGGCTACACCTTC.